The clone carrying this T cell receptor (beta chain) has only a few counts. This CDR3 has 16 amino acids. V dropped 7 bases and J dropped 1; count of bases not matched to a gene: 5. Per germline, CDR1 SEHNR and CDR2 FQNEAQ (reference sequence). The data are from a study of glioma-infiltrating T cells after dendritic cell vaccination. Study information: Between about 2003 and 2013, patients got autologous tumor lysate-pulsed dendritic cell vaccines.

Input was approximately 2 ug genomic DNA, or all available if less. Generated by immunoSEQ multiplex PCR, the TCRdb table keeps only in-frame clones and is missing some. The table records 95,000 to 110,000 clones, roughly 79% of them present only once. The source was blood, collected before dendritic cell vaccination. The rearrangement joins TRBV7-9 to TRBJ2-7; TRBD2 agrees at 15 bases. The origin of this receptor is a human donor with glioblastoma. The CDR3 DNA sequence: TGTGCCAGCACCACAGGACTAGCGGGGGGGTCCTACGAGCAGTACTTC. This translates into CASTTGLAGGSYEQYF.